Shown below are 27 T cell receptor beta chains from a single sample sequenced in a study of shared clonotypes between healthy human individuals. Assay used: immunoSEQ multiplex PCR; TCRdb lists only in-frame clones, some missing. The sample consists of around 990,000 clones, approximately 80% of them appearing once. The sample comprised memory CD4+ T cells from PBMCs. Noted subset: CD45RA-negative fraction. Receptors originate from a man younger than 35 in good health. Some clones in this sample may be carry-over from other donors' samples.

The CDR3 sequence is CASSLTRDYEQYF. The CDR3, as DNA: TGTGCCAGCAGCTTAACCAGGGACTACGAGCAGTACTTC. The J gene is TRBJ2-7, the V gene TRBV7-9, with D perhaps TRBD1 (5 bases). Germline assignment: CDR1 SEHNR and CDR2 FQNEAQ (reference sequence). CDR3 length equals 13 residues. Trimming took off 2 bases at V and 3 bases at J, with 8 bases between the two ends.

The genes are TRBV28 and TRBJ1-1; D is ambiguous. V was shortened by 3 bases and J by 10 bases, with 9 bases between the two germline ends. Per the germline V gene, CDR1 is MDHEN and CDR2 is SYDVKM. This CDR3 has 11 amino acids. The CDR3 coding sequence is TGTGCCAGCAGTTTTAAATGGGTAGCTTTCTTT. This gives the protein CASSFKWVAFF.

The V call is TRBV6-1, the J call TRBJ2-7; no reliable D call. The V gene's germline CDR1 is MNHNS and CDR2 SASEGT. Between the trimmed V and J ends, which lost 3 bases and 3 bases, there was a span of 15 bases. CDR3 length: 15 residues. This chain's CDR3 is CASSDSVSPFYEQYF. CDR3 DNA sequence: TGTGCCAGCAGTGACTCCGTATCCCCCTTCTACGAGCAGTACTTC.

The genes are TRBV6-5 and TRBJ1-1; a weak D match, TRBD1 (6 bases). This CDR3 region has 13 residues. Deletions cut 2 bases from V and 6 bases from J, with 10 bases between. Per germline, CDR1 MNHEY and CDR2 SVGAGI. The CDR3 region is CASSYTRQAEAFF. Written as DNA, the CDR3 is TGTGCCAGCAGTTACACCAGACAGGCTGAAGCTTTCTTT.

The V and J genes are TRBV7-9 and TRBJ2-7; 10 nucleotides agree with TRBD1. Germline V gives CDR1 SEHNR, CDR2 FQNEAQ (reference sequence). V trimming: 3 bases; J trimming: 7 bases; junction bases outside the gene matches: 6. This CDR3 spans 14 amino acids. The CDR3 loop reads CASSFGTGAREQYF. CDR3 nucleotide sequence: TGTGCCAGCAGCTTCGGGACAGGGGCGAGGGAGCAGTACTTC.

J is TRBJ2-7 and V is TRBV21-1; TRBD1 is taken as the D call from the table, unchecked against the DNA. TRBV21-1 has pseudogene status. CDR3 length equals 14 residues. The CDR3 bases are TGTGCCAGCAGCAAAGGGACAGGGGGCTACGAGCAGTACTTC. It is translated as CASSKGTGGYEQYF.

This clone was recorded only once. J is TRBJ1-2 and V is TRBV10-3; possible D gene TRBD1, 6 bases. The CDR3 spans 16 residues. Trimming removed 4 bases at V and 1 base at J, with 16 bases between. Germline V gene data show CDR1 as ENHRY and CDR2 as SYGVKD. In DNA form, the CDR3 reads TGTGCCATCAGTGGCACAGGGAACTTTATTAACTATGGCTACACCTTC. Its translation is CAISGTGNFINYGYTF.

The chain has TRBV6-1 and TRBJ2-2; 10 bases are a match to TRBD1. The CDR3 consists of 15 residues. Germline CDR1 and CDR2: MNHNS and SASEGT. The V segment lost 6 bases and the J segment 8 bases; nucleotides outside the gene matches: 9. In DNA, the CDR3 is TGTGCCAGCAGGGACCAGGGACAGGGGAATGGGGAGCTGTTTTTT. Amino acids: CASRDQGQGNGELFF.

V gene TRBV5-5 combines with J gene TRBJ2-7; D assignment may be TRBD1 or TRBD2 (6 bases each). Trimming pared 4 bases from V and 2 bases from J, leaving 16 bases between. CDR3 length: 15 residues. Per the germline V gene, CDR1 is SGHKS and CDR2 is YYEKEE (reference sequence). Here the CDR3 reads CASSPRGGNPYEQYF. Written as DNA, the CDR3 is TGTGCCAGCAGCCCGAGAGGGGGGAACCCCTACGAGCAGTACTTC. Using reference TRBV5-5 and TRBJ2-7 for the parts outside the CDR3, the full variable domain is DAGVTQSPTHLIKTRGQQVTLRCSPISGHKSVSWYQQVLGQGPQFIFQYYEKEERGRGNFPDRFSARQFPNYSSELNVNALLLGDSALYLCASSPRGGNPYEQYFGPGTRLTVT.

The chain is built from TRBV5-1 and TRBJ2-2, with 8 bases matching TRBD1. CDR1 is SGHRS and CDR2 is YFSETQ in the germline V gene. CDR3 size: 14 residues. With 3 bases clipped from V and 4 bases from J, the junction kept 2 bases outside the gene matches. Here the CDR3 reads CASSWGQATGELFF. In nucleotides, the CDR3 is TGCGCCAGCAGCTGGGGACAGGCCACCGGGGAGCTGTTTTTT.

This clone was counted once. V is TRBV5-6 and J is TRBJ2-2; perhaps TRBD1 as D (6 bases). The CDR3 totals 15 residues. V lost 1 base, J lost 4 bases, and 11 bases lay in between. The germline V gene encodes CDR1 SGHDT and CDR2 YYEEEE. The CDR3 sequence: CASSLFTGSTGELFF. Here the CDR3 DNA reads TGTGCCAGCAGCTTGTTTACAGGGAGCACCGGGGAGCTGTTTTTT.

Concerning this clone itself: A far larger clone is only one base removed, so a read error is likely. This chain joins TRBV11-2 and TRBJ2-2, with D uncertain. Between the trimmed V and J ends, which lost 0 bases and 6 bases, there was a span of 5 bases. Germline lookup yields CDR1 SGHAT and CDR2 FQNNGV. This CDR3 has 13 amino acids. The CDR3 region is CASSLDRAGELFF. As DNA, the CDR3 is TGTGCCAGCAGCTTAGATCGGGCCGGGGAGCTGTTTTTT.

This chain links TRBV27 with TRBJ2-1; D remains unclear. V lost 7 bases, J lost 6 bases, and 13 bases lay in between. The CDR3 sequence is 13 residues long. Looked up from germline, CDR1 is MNHEY and CDR2 is SMNVEV (reference sequence). CDR3 DNA: TGTGCCAGCACCCTATCTTGGGGCAATGAGCAGTTCTTC. Protein sequence: CASTLSWGNEQFF.

Details on this clone: Other DNA sequences within the sample encode an identical CDR3. The chain combines TRBV14 with TRBJ2-1; 9 nucleotides align to TRBD2. The germline CDR1 and CDR2 sequences are SGHDN and FVKESK. The CDR3 loop spans 15 amino acids. V lost 6 bases, J lost 0 bases, and 3 bases stayed unmatched. CDR3 nucleotides: TGTGCCAGCAGACTGACTAGCGGCTCCTACAATGAGCAGTTCTTC. Protein sequence: CASRLTSGSYNEQFF.

The V and J genes are TRBV11-3 and TRBJ2-2; 7 bases are shared with TRBD2. J gave up 5 bases and V 4 bases, and 13 bases lay outside the gene matches. Germline CDR1 and CDR2: SGHNT and YENEEA. There are 17 residues in the CDR3. The CDR3 is CASSSSVGGGSTGELFF. CDR3 bases: TGTGCCAGCAGCTCATCCGTCGGCGGGGGTTCTACCGGGGAGCTGTTTTTT.

The rearrangement joins TRBV6-1 to TRBJ2-3, with D perhaps matching TRBD1 or TRBD2 (5 bases each). The germline V and J ends were trimmed by 0 bases and 3 bases, with 10 bases remaining between them. This CDR3 spans 15 amino acids. Germline-derived CDR1 and CDR2 are MNHNS and SASEGT. The CDR3 protein is CASSEASRETDTQYF. For the CDR3, the DNA is TGTGCCAGCAGTGAAGCTAGCAGGGAGACAGATACGCAGTATTTT.

The gene calls are TRBV28 and TRBJ1-1; 12 nucleotides agree with TRBD1. This CDR3 comprises 15 residues. Germline trimming cut 10 bases from V and 5 bases from J; bases unmatched to any gene: 11. Per the germline V gene, CDR1 is MDHEN and CDR2 is SYDVKM. This CDR3 is CAIIKPGQGATEAFF. The DNA of the CDR3 is TGTGCCATCATCAAACCGGGACAGGGGGCAACTGAAGCTTTCTTT. The whole variable domain, remainder taken from reference TRBV28 and TRBJ1-1, is DVKVTQSSRYLVKRTGEKVFLECVQDMDHENMFWYRQDPGLGLRLIYFSYDVKMKEKGDIPEGYSVSREKKERFSLILESASTNQTSMYLCAIIKPGQGATEAFFGQGTRLTVV.

As regards this clone: Other DNA sequences in the sample encode the same CDR3. The V and J genes are TRBV5-1 and TRBJ2-7; D gene ambiguous. There are 13 residues in the CDR3. Germline values: CDR1 SGHRS, CDR2 YFSETQ. The V end was cut by 1 base, the J end by 2 bases, with 7 bases between. CDR3 in amino acids: CASSLSGPYEQYF. CDR3 DNA: TGCGCCAGCAGCTTGTCCGGCCCCTACGAGCAGTACTTC.

The chain links TRBV5-1 to TRBJ2-1; D uncertain. V shed 4 bases and J shed 0 bases, with 11 bases lying between them. Germline V gene data show CDR1 as SGHRS and CDR2 as YFSETQ. The CDR3 runs 15 residues. The CDR3 bases are TGCGCCAGCAGCCCTAGTATAAGCTCCTACAATGAGCAGTTCTTC. This codes for CASSPSISSYNEQFF.

This clone was observed a few times. This sequence joins TRBV6-1 and TRBJ1-2; possible D gene TRBD1, 6 bases. CDR3 length: 12 residues. The germline V gene encodes CDR1 MNHNS and CDR2 SASEGT. V was clipped by 5 bases and J by 4 bases, with 8 bases between them. The DNA for the CDR3 is TGTGCCAGCAGTAAAGGGGGCTATGGCTACACCTTC. Encoded protein: CASSKGGYGYTF.

This clone was counted at least ten times. This chain links TRBV7-2 with TRBJ2-7; 9 nucleotides agree with TRBD2. This CDR3 spans 17 amino acids. Germline values: CDR1 SGHTA, CDR2 FQGNSA. Trimming cost V 3 bases and J 2 bases; bases outside gene matches: 11. In DNA form, the CDR3 reads TGTGCCAGCAGCTTGTTTAGCGGGGGAAACCTAGCCTACGAGCAGTACTTC. It encodes CASSLFSGGNLAYEQYF.

The V call is TRBV4-2, the J call TRBJ2-7; TRBD2 aligns across 7 bases. The CDR3 contains 15 residues. The ends lost 3 bases at V and 2 bases at J; junction bases unmatched: 7. The germline gives CDR1 LGHNA, CDR2 YNFKEQ. The chain's CDR3 is CASSQLIGLAYEQYF. The CDR3 DNA reads as TGTGCCAGCAGCCAGCTCATCGGACTAGCCTACGAGCAGTACTTC.

As to this clone: One end of the junction varies from germline; a read error may be responsible. The CDR3, as DNA: TGCAGTGCGGGAGGACAGGGTGGTATGTCCTTC. Encoded protein: CSAGGQGGMSF. The gene calls are TRBV20-1 and TRBJ2-4; the match to TRBD1 covers 8 bases. CDR1 and CDR2 from the germline V gene are DFQATT and SNEGSKA (reference sequence). CDR3 size: 11 residues.

V is TRBV7-3 and J is TRBJ2-7; 12 positions agree with TRBD2. CDR1 is SGHTA, CDR2 FQGTGA, per germline. V gave up 6 bases and J gave up 4 bases; unmatched junction bases: 7. The CDR3 is made up of 15 amino acids. This CDR3 reads CASSQLAGGAYEQYF. The CDR3, as DNA: TGTGCCAGCAGTCAACTAGCGGGAGGAGCTTACGAGCAGTACTTC.

The genes are TRBV7-9 and TRBJ1-2; 7 bases are a match to TRBD1. The CDR3 is 14 amino acids. The germline CDR1 and CDR2 sequences are SEHNR and FQNEAQ (reference sequence). J was trimmed by 4 bases and V by 1 base; bases with no gene match: 3. CDR3 nucleotide sequence: TGTGCCAGCAGCTTAGACGGGACAGCCTATGGCTACACCTTC. Protein sequence: CASSLDGTAYGYTF.

The chain employs TRBV7-6 and TRBJ2-3, with 11 bases lining up with TRBD1. CDR1 and CDR2 (germline): SGHVS, FNYEAQ. Trimming took 4 bases from V and 5 from J; bases not matched to a gene: 5. The CDR3 covers 15 residues. The CDR3 spells CASSSRTGGLDTQYF. The DNA of the CDR3 is TGTGCCAGCAGCTCAAGGACAGGGGGCCTAGATACGCAGTATTTT.

This sequence joins TRBV5-6 and TRBJ2-6, with D unresolved. This CDR3 comprises 18 residues. V was pared by 1 base and J by 0 bases, with 14 bases between. Per germline, CDR1 SGHDT and CDR2 YYEEEE. CDR3 nucleotide sequence: TGTGCCAGCAGCTTGAAAGGACGGGTGGGCTCTGGGGCCAACGTCCTGACTTTC. This gives the protein CASSLKGRVGSGANVLTF.